The clone carrying this TCR beta chain was seen only a few times. What it recognizes is unknown. Only healthy Caucasians were included as donors. CDR3 size: 15 residues. Germline assignment: CDR1 DFQATT and CDR2 SNEGSKA (reference sequence). Trimming removed 5 bases from V and 3 bases from J, with 17 bases in between. The data were taken from a study of identical twins. Study-level points and caveats: Diverse VJ usage suggested most zero-insertion clonotypes were not invariant T cells. Memory repertoires showed no such pattern, whereas abundant cord blood beta clonotypes carried fewer insertions. Alpha sequences out of frame and shared by twins had excess low generation probability.

Each CDR3 protein is one row after TCRdb ran MiXCR on the 5' RACE reads. The sample records around 230,000 distinct CDR3 sequences, roughly a tenth being singletons. The chain is built from TRBV20-1 and TRBJ2-1, with TRBD2 as a possible D gene (6 bases). Sequencing was carried out using memory (CD45RO+) T cells sorted from blood. The TCR was taken from a woman between 18 and 30 years old in good health. The CDR3 DNA follows: TGCAGTGCTGTACCCCGGACTACGTACTACAATGAGCAGTTCTTC. Translation: CSAVPRTTYYNEQFF.